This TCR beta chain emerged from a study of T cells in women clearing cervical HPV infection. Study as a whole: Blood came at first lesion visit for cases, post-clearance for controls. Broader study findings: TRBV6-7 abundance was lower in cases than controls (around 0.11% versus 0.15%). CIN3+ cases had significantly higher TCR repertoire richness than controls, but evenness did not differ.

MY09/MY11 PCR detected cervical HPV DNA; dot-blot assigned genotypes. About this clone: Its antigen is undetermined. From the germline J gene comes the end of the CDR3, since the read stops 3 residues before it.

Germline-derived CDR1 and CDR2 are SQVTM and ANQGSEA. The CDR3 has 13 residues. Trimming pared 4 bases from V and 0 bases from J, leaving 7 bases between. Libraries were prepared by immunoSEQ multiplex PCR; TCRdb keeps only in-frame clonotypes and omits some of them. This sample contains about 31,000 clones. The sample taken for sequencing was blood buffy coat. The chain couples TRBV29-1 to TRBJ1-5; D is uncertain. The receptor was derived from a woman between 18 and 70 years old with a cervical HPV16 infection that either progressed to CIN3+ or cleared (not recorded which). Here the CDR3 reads CSVGQNSNQPQHF. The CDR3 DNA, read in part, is TGCAGCGTTGGTCAGAATAGCAATCAGCCC.